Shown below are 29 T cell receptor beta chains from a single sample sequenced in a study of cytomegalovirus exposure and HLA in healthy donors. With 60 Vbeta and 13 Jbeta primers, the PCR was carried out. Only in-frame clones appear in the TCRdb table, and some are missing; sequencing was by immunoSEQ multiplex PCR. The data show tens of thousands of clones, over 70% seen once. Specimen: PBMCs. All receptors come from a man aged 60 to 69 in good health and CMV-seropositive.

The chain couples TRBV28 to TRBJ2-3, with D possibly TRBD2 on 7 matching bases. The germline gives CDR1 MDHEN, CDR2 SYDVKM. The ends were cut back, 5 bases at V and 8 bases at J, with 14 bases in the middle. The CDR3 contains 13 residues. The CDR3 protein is CASSPGGGATQYF. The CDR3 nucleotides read TGTGCCAGCAGTCCCGGTGGGGGGGCTACGCAGTATTTT.

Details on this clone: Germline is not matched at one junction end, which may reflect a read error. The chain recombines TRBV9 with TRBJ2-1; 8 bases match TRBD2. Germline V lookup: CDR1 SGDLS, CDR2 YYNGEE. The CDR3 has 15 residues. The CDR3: CASSVDGGVWNERFF. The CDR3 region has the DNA TGTGCCAGCAGCGTAGACGGGGGGGTTTGGAATGAGCGGTTCTTC.

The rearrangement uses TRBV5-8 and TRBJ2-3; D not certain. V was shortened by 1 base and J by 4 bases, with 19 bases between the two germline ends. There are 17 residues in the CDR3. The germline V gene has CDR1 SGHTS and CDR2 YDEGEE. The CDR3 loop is CASSLFGGHTLADTQYF. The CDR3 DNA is TGTGCCAGCAGCTTGTTCGGCGGCCACACGCTGGCAGATACGCAGTATTTT. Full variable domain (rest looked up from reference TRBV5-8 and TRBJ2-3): EAGVTQSPTHLIKTRGQQATLRCSPISGHTSVYWYQQALGLGLQFLLWYDEGEERNRGNFPPRFSGRQFPNYSSELNVNALELEDSALYLCASSLFGGHTLADTQYFGPGTRLTVL.

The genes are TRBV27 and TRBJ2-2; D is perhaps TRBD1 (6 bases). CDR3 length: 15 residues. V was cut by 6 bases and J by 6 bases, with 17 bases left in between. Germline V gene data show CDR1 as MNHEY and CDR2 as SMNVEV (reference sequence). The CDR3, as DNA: TGTGCCAGCAGAGACAGGACTGGGACATCCGGGGAGCTGTTTTTT. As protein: CASRDRTGTSGELFF.

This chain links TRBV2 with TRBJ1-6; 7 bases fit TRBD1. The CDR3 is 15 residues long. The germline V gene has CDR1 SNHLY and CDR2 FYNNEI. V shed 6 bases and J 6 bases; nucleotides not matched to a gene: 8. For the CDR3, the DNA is TGTGCCAGCAGGGAAACAGGGGTGGGTAATTCACCCCTCCACTTT. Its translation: CASRETGVGNSPLHF.

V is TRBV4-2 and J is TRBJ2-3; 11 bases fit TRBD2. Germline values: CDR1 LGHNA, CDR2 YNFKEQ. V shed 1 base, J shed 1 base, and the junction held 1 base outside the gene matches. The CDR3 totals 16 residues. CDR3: CASSQGSGGGTDTQYF. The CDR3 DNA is TGTGCCAGCAGCCAAGGTAGCGGGGGGGGCACAGATACGCAGTATTTT.

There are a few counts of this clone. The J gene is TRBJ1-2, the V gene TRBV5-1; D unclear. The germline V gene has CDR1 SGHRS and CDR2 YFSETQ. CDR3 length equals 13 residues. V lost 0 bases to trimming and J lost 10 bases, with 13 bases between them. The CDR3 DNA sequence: TGCGCCAGCAGCTTGGGAGTAGCGGATGTCTACACCTTC. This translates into CASSLGVADVYTF.

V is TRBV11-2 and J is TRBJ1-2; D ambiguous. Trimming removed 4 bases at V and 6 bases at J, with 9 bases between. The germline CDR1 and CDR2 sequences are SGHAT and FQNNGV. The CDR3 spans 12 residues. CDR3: CASSSIVNGYTF. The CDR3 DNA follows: TGTGCCAGCAGCTCAATTGTCAATGGCTACACCTTC.

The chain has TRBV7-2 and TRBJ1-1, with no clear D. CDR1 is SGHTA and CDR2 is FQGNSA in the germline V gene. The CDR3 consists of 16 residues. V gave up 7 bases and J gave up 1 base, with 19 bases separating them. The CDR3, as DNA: TGTGCCAGCACCTCCCAGGCCCTACACGGGAACACTGAAGCTTTCTTT. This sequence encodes CASTSQALHGNTEAFF.

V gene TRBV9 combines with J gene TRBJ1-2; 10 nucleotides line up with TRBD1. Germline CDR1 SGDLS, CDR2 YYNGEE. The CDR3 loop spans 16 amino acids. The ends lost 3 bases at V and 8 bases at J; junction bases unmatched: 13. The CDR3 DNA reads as TGTGCCAGCAGCGCGGATGCCACGACAGGGGGCAGCGGCTACACCTTC. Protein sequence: CASSADATTGGSGYTF.

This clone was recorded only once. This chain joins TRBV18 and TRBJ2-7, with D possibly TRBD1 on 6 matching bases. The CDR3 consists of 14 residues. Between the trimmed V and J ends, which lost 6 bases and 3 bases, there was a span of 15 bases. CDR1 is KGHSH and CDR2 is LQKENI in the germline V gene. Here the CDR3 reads CASSSRDIDYEQYF. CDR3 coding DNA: TGTGCCAGCTCGTCCCGGGACATTGACTACGAGCAGTACTTC.

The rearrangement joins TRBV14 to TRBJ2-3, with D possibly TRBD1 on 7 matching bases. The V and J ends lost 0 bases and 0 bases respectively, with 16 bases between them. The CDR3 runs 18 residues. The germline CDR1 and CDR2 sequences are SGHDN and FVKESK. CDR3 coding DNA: TGTGCCAGCAGCCAAGAGTTCCAGGGGGGTTGGAGCACAGATACGCAGTATTTT. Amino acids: CASSQEFQGGWSTDTQYF.

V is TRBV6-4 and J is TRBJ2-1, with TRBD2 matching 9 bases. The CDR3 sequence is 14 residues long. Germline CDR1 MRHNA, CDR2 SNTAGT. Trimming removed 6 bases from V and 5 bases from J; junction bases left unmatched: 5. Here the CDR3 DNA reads TGTGCCAGCAGCAGTAGCGGGAGTAACAATGAGCAGTTCTTC. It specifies CASSSSGSNNEQFF.

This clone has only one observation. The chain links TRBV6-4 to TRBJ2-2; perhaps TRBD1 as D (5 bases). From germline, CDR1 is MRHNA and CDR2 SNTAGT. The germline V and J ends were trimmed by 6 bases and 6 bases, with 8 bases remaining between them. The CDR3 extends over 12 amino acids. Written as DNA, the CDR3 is TGTGCCAGCAGACAGGATCCCGGGGAGCTGTTTTTT. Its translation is CASRQDPGELFF.

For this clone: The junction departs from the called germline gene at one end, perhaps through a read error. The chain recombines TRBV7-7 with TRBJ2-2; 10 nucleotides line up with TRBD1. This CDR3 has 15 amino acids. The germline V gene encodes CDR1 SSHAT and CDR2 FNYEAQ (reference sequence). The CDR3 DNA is TGTGCTAGCAGCTTACTGACAGGGGGCCACGGGGAGCTGTTTTTT. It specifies CASSLLTGGHGELFF. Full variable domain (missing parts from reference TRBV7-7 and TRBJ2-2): GAGVSQSPRYKVTKRGQDVTLRCDPISSHATLYWYQQALGQGPEFLTYFNYEAQPDKSGLPSDRFSAERPEGSISTLTIQRTEQRDSAMYRCASSLLTGGHGELFFGEGSRLTVL.

The chain's CDR3 is CASSEASPTGGVYEQYF. CDR3 DNA: TGTGCCAGCAGTGAAGCGAGTCCGACAGGGGGTGTCTACGAGCAGTACTTC. The J gene is TRBJ2-7, the V gene TRBV6-1; TRBD1 matches 9 bases. The germline CDR1 and CDR2 sequences are MNHNS and SASEGT. CDR3 length: 17 residues. V trimming: 0 bases; J trimming: 3 bases; junction bases outside the gene matches: 9.

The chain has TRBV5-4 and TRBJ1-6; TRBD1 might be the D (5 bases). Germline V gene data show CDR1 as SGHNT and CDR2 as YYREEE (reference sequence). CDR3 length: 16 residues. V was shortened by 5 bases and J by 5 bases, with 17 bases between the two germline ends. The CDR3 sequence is CASRNFPGVDNSPLHF. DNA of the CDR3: TGTGCCAGCAGGAATTTTCCGGGGGTTGATAATTCACCCCTCCACTTT.

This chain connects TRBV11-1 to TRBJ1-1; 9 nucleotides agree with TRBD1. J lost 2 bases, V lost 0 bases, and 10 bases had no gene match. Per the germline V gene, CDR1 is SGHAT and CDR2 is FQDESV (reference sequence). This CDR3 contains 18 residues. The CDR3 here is CASSLAKDRGYSNTEAFF. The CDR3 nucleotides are TGTGCCAGCAGCTTAGCGAAGGACAGGGGTTATTCCAACACTGAAGCTTTCTTT.

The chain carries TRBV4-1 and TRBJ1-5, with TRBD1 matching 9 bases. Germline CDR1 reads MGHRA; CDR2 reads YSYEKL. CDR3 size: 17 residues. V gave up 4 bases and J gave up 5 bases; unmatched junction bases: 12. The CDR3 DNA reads TGCGCCAGCAGCCCCCAAAGGGGACAGGGTGACGATCAGCCCCAGCATTTT. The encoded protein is CASSPQRGQGDDQPQHF.

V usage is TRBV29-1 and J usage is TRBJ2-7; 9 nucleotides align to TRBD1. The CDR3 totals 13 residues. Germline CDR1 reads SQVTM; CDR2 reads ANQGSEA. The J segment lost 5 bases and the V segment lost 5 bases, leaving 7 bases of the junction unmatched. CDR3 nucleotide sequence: TGCAGCGTTCCCGGGACAGGGTACAACGAGCAGTACTTC. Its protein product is CSVPGTGYNEQYF.

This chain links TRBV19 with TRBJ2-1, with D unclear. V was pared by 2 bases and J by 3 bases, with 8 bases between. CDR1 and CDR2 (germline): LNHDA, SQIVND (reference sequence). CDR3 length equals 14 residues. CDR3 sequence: CASSISDYYNEQFF. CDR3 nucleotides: TGTGCCAGTAGTATAAGCGATTACTACAATGAGCAGTTCTTC.

CDR3 residues: CASTSGGVNTEAFF. As DNA, the CDR3 is TGTGCCAGCACCTCGGGGGGGGTGAACACTGAAGCTTTCTTT. V is TRBV6-6 and J is TRBJ1-1; the D gene is possibly TRBD1 (5 bases). Trimming cost V 7 bases and J 0 bases, with 12 bases left between them. The CDR3 spans 14 residues. Germline V lookup: CDR1 MNHNY, CDR2 SVGAGI (reference sequence).

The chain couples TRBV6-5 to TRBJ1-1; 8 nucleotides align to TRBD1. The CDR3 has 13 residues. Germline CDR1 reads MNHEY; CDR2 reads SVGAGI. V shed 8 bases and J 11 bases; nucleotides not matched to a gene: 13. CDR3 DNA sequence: TGTGCCAGCCAAATTGGAGAGACAGGGGCTGCTTTCTTT. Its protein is CASQIGETGAAFF.

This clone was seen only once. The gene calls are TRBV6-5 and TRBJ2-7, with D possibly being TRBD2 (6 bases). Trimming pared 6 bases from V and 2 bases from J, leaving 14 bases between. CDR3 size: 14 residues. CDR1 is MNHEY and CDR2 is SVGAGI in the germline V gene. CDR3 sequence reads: CASSSGGRAYEQYF. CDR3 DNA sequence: TGTGCCAGCAGCTCCGGGGGTCGGGCCTACGAGCAGTACTTC.

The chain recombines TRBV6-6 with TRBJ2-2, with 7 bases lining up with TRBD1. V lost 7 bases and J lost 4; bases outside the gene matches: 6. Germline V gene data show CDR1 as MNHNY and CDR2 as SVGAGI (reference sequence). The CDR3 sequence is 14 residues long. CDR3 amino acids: CASNDRVGTGELFF. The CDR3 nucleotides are TGTGCCAGCAATGACAGGGTTGGCACCGGGGAGCTGTTTTTT.

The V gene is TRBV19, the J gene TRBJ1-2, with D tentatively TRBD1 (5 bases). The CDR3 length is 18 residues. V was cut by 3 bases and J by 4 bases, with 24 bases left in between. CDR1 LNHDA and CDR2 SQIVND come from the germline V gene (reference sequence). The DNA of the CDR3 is TGTGCCAGTAGTATTCTTTGGGGCCGAGCCAGGAACATCTATGGCTACACCTTC. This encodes CASSILWGRARNIYGYTF.

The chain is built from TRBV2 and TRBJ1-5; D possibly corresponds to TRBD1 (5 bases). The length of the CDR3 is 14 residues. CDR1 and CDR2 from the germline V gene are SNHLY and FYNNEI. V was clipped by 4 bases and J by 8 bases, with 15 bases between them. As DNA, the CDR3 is TGTGCCAGCAGTGGGGGGGGTTCTAGTAAGCCCCAGCATTTT. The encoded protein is CASSGGGSSKPQHF. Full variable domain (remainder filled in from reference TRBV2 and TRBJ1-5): EPEVTQTPSHQVTQMGQEVILRCVPISNHLYFYWYRQILGQKVEFLVSFYNNEISEKSEIFDDQFSVERPDGSNFTLKIRSTKLEDSAMYFCASSGGGSSKPQHFGDGTRLSIL.

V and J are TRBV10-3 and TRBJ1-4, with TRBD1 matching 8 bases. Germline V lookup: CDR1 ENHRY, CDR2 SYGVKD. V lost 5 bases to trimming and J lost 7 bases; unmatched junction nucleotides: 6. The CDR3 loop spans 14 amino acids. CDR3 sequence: CAISSTGGGEKLFF. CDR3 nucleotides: TGTGCCATCAGTTCCACAGGGGGAGGTGAAAAACTGTTTTTT.

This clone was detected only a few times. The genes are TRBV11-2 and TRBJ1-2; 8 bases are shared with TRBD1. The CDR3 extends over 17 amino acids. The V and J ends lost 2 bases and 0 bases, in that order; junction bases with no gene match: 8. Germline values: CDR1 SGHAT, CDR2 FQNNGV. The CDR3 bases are TGTGCCAGCAGCTTATTCCCCGACAGGGGACCTAACTATGGCTACACCTTC. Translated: CASSLFPDRGPNYGYTF.